The rows below give T cell receptor beta chains drawn from one sample of a study of blood T cell repertoires in COVID-19. Method: immunoSEQ multiplex PCR; TCRdb's copy keeps in-frame clones and lacks some. The sample comprises about 280,000 clones, 70% to 90% of which are singletons, and about 2.2% rests with the top ten. Sequenced material: peripheral blood. All receptors derive from a woman in her 30s who had recovered from COVID-19. CDR3s include the opening cysteine and the closing phenylalanine or tryptophan. A D gene is named only where the DNA matches it firmly. Only part of the rows carry a size: once, few, many, or a class if the clone is expanded.

V: TRBV28
size: few
J: TRBJ2-1
D: TRBD2
DNA: TGTGCCAGCAGTTTCCCGGAATTAGGGACTAGCGGGAGGGAGGGTAATGAGCAGTTCTTC
CDR3: CASSFPELGTSGREGNEQFF

V: TRBV11-2
size: -
J: TRBJ1-1
D: TRBD1
DNA: TGTGCCAGCAGCATGGGACAGTCCTCTGGAGCTTTCTTT
CDR3: CASSMGQSSGAFF

V: TRBV19
size: -
J: TRBJ1-2
D: -
DNA: TGTGCCAGTAGTAACCGGGGAAATCACTATGGCTACACCTTC
CDR3: CASSNRGNHYGYTF

V: TRBV6-5
size: -
J: TRBJ2-7
D: TRBD1
DNA: TGTGCCAGCACCCGGACAGGCTACGAGCAGTACTTC
CDR3: CASTRTGYEQYF

V: TRBV6-5
size: -
J: TRBJ2-5
D: TRBD2
DNA: TGTGCCAGCAGTTATCGTGGCGGGGGGGAGACCCAGTACTTC
CDR3: CASSYRGGGETQYF

V: TRBV4-2
size: -
J: TRBJ1-6
D: -
DNA: TGTGCCAGCAGCGCCGGTGGGCCCGATAATTCACCCCTCCACTTT
CDR3: CASSAGGPDNSPLHF

V: TRBV18
size: -
J: TRBJ2-1
D: -
DNA: TGTGCCAGCGCCCTTGTTGCGGGGACTTATGAGCAGTTCTTC
CDR3: CASALVAGTYEQFF

V: TRBV29-1
size: -
J: TRBJ2-6
D: -
DNA: TGCAGCGTTGGTGAACCCTCGAAAGCCGGGGCCAACGTCCTGACTTTC
CDR3: CSVGEPSKAGANVLTF

V: TRBV7-9
size: -
J: TRBJ2-5
D: TRBD2
DNA: TGTGCCAGCAGCTTAGTTTCCTTTGCGGGAGGGCCGGGGGAGACCCAGTACTTC
CDR3: CASSLVSFAGGPGETQYF

V: TRBV5-1
size: -
J: TRBJ1-1
D: -
DNA: TGCGCCAGCAGCTTGGGACAGAAGGGTTCCCCGAACACTGAAGCTTTCTTT
CDR3: CASSLGQKGSPNTEAFF

V: TRBV6-5
size: -
J: TRBJ1-6
D: -
DNA: TGTGCCAGCACCCTCCTGAGCTCCTATAATTCACCCCTCCACTTT
CDR3: CASTLLSSYNSPLHF

V: TRBV19
size: -
J: TRBJ1-1
D: -
DNA: TGTGCCAGTAGTGGACAGCCGAACACTGAAGCTTTCTTT
CDR3: CASSGQPNTEAFF

V: TRBV18
size: -
J: TRBJ1-2
D: -
DNA: TGTGCCAGCTCACGGAACAATGCCCAGGGCAAGAGCTATGGCTACACCTTC
CDR3: CASSRNNAQGKSYGYTF

V: TRBV6-5
size: -
J: TRBJ1-2
D: -
DNA: TGTGCCAGCAGACCAGCAGGGGATGGCTACACCTTC
CDR3: CASRPAGDGYTF

V: TRBV10-3
size: -
J: TRBJ2-3
D: TRBD2
DNA: TGTGCCATCAGTGACTTCGCTAGCGGGAGGGCCAAAGATACGCAGTATTTT
CDR3: CAISDFASGRAKDTQYF